This T cell receptor beta chain appears in the sequencing data of a study of PD-1 blockade in mismatch repair-deficient tumors. Study information: Patients had around 11 mismatch repair-deficient cancer types, all previously treated and progressing.

Three pembrolizumab responders had their TCRs sequenced. Some clones are missing from TCRdb's copy, which holds only in-frame ones; the method was immunoSEQ multiplex PCR. The data hold about 68,000 clones, with around 80% observed a single time. This receptor was identified in an adult with mismatch repair-deficient cancer. This specimen consisted of peripheral blood, obtained 2 weeks after starting pembrolizumab.

The CDR3 DNA sequence: TGTGCCAGTAGTGTGACAGGGGCTGGAAACACCATATATTTT. As protein: CASSVTGAGNTIYF. J is TRBJ1-3 and V is TRBV19; 8 nucleotides match TRBD1. CDR3 length equals 14 residues. Per germline, CDR1 LNHDA and CDR2 SQIVND (reference sequence). V shed 5 bases, J shed 2 bases, and the junction held 2 bases outside the gene matches.